The 25 T cell receptor beta chains listed next were all sequenced from one sample in a study of response to subunit inactivated influenza vaccine. TCRdb processed the RT-PCR reads anew with MiXCR; each CDR3 protein has one entry. Among a few hundred thousand distinct CDR3 sequences listed, roughly 9.8% were seen once. This specimen was PBMCs from blood, taken 40 to 50 days after vaccination. Receptors originate from a man aged 45-60 years who received an inactivated influenza vaccine.

This clonotype was detected only a few times. The V call is TRBV4-2, the J call TRBJ2-7; 12 bases are a match to TRBD1. CDR3 length: 15 residues. Germline V gene lookup returns CDR1 LGHNA and CDR2 YNFKEQ. Trimming took 0 bases from V and 6 from J; bases not matched to a gene: 3. The DNA for the CDR3 is TGTGCCAGCAGCCAAGATGGGGACAGGGGGCGCGAGCAGTACTTC. Amino acid sequence: CASSQDGDRGREQYF.

This clonotype showed up many times. The chain couples TRBV5-1 to TRBJ2-2; the D is unclear. Germline V CDR1 and CDR2: SGHRS, YFSETQ. The ends were cut back, 3 bases at V and 0 bases at J, with 9 bases in the middle. The CDR3 contains 15 residues. The CDR3 coding sequence is TGCGCCAGCAGCTGGACGATCGCGAACACCGGGGAGCTGTTTTTT. As protein: CASSWTIANTGELFF.

The gene calls are TRBV7-9 and TRBJ2-2, with D unresolved. Deletions cut 5 bases from V and 3 bases from J, with 13 bases between. The CDR3 loop spans 15 amino acids. Germline values: CDR1 SEHNR, CDR2 FQNEAQ (reference sequence). The CDR3 here is CASSPTDGYTGELFF. CDR3 nucleotides: TGTGCCAGCAGCCCGACCGACGGATACACCGGGGAGCTGTTTTTT. Filled out from reference TRBV7-9 and TRBJ2-2, the complete variable domain reads DTGVSQNPRHKITKRGQNVTFRCDPISEHNRLYWYRQTLGQGPEFLTYFQNEAQLEKSRLLSDRFSAERPKGSFSTLEIQRTEQGDSAMYLCASSPTDGYTGELFFGEGSRLTVL.

The V gene is TRBV7-9, the J gene TRBJ2-3; the match to TRBD2 covers 8 bases. The V and J ends lost 6 bases and 3 bases, in that order; junction bases with no gene match: 11. The CDR3 consists of 16 residues. Germline V gene data show CDR1 as SEHNR and CDR2 as FQNEAQ (reference sequence). The CDR3 DNA sequence: TGTGCCAGCAGTCCTTTGCTAGCGGGTATTACAGATACGCAGTATTTT. Its protein product is CASSPLLAGITDTQYF.

This chain connects TRBV6-6 to TRBJ1-2, with 9 nucleotides matching TRBD1. V was clipped by 6 bases and J by 10 bases; unmatched bases: 9. The germline CDR1 and CDR2 sequences are MNHNY and SVGAGI (reference sequence). The CDR3 has 13 amino acids. CDR3 protein: CASSLGTGLDYTF. CDR3 bases: TGTGCCAGCAGCCTCGGGACAGGGTTGGACTACACCTTC.

The table lists this clonotype with a few counts. The chain combines TRBV25-1 with TRBJ2-1, with 9 bases aligning to TRBD1. Germline V CDR1 and CDR2: MGHDK, SYGVNS. With V trimmed by 2 bases and J by 5 bases, 4 bases remained unmatched. The CDR3 runs to 15 residues. The CDR3 protein is CASSERTGVNNEQFF. CDR3 nucleotides: TGTGCCAGCAGTGAAAGGACAGGGGTAAACAATGAGCAGTTCTTC.

The rearrangement links TRBV9 to TRBJ2-5, with D unclear. V dropped 3 bases and J dropped 1 base, with 13 bases sitting between them. This CDR3 has 15 residues. Per germline, CDR1 SGDLS and CDR2 YYNGEE. The CDR3, as DNA: TGTGCCAGCAGCGCAAGAGGACCCTTCCAAGAGACCCAGTACTTC. The encoded protein is CASSARGPFQETQYF.

This clonotype has a handful of counts. CDR3 DNA: TGTGCCAGCAGCCCCCGAGTGGCAGGGGGCCAAGAGACCCAGTACTTC. It translates to CASSPRVAGGQETQYF. The rearrangement links TRBV5-5 to TRBJ2-5; 7 bases map to TRBD1. There are 16 residues in the CDR3. CDR1 SGHKS and CDR2 YYEKEE come from the germline V gene (reference sequence). V dropped 4 bases and J dropped 1; count of bases not matched to a gene: 10.

The V and J genes are TRBV12-3 or TRBV12-4 and TRBJ1-5; no reliable D call. V was cut by 3 bases and J by 6 bases, with 9 bases left in between. The CDR3 has 13 amino acids. This CDR3 reads CASSFGETQPQHF. The CDR3 DNA follows: TGTGCCAGCAGTTTTGGGGAAACTCAGCCCCAGCATTTT.

This clonotype appeared many times. The chain links TRBV29-1 to TRBJ2-1; 10 bases fit TRBD2. The V segment lost 4 bases and the J segment 5 bases; nucleotides outside the gene matches: 8. The CDR3 totals 15 residues. Germline assignment: CDR1 SQVTM and CDR2 ANQGSEA. CDR3 nucleotide sequence: TGCAGCGTTGCGATGAGCGGGGGGGCCAACAATGAGCAGTTCTTC. It yields the protein CSVAMSGGANNEQFF.

Many counts were recorded for this clonotype. The genes are TRBV4-2 and TRBJ1-4, with 9 bases fitting TRBD1. Germline loops: CDR1 LGHNA, CDR2 YNFKEQ. V lost 2 bases and J lost 8; bases outside the gene matches: 9. CDR3 length equals 16 residues. The CDR3 nucleotides read TGTGCCAGCAGCCAAACAGAGGGACAGGGTGGCGAAAAACTGTTTTTT. Its translation is CASSQTEGQGGEKLFF.

The chain has TRBV9 and TRBJ2-2, with D perhaps TRBD2 (5 bases). Germline V gene sequence: CDR1 SGDLS, CDR2 YYNGEE. The CDR3 contains 16 residues. V was pared by 0 bases and J by 10 bases, with 19 bases between. CDR3 nucleotides: TGTGCCAGCAGCGTAGCTACTAGTGGTCCGCGAGAGGAGCTGTTTTTT. This translates into CASSVATSGPREELFF.

The chain uses TRBV24-1 and TRBJ2-3, with 8 bases matching TRBD1. After removal of 0 bases from V and 6 bases from J, the junction contained 4 bases not matched to a gene. Germline V gives CDR1 KGHDR, CDR2 SFDVKD. The CDR3 length is 15 residues. DNA for the CDR3: TGTGCCACCAGTGATTTGGGACAGGGCGGTGATACGCAGTATTTT. Translated, it gives CATSDLGQGGDTQYF.

The chain couples TRBV4-3 to TRBJ2-3; 10 positions agree with TRBD2. This CDR3 has 15 residues. V shed 0 bases, J shed 7 bases, and the junction held 4 bases outside the gene matches. Per germline, CDR1 LGHNA and CDR2 YSLEER. CDR3 residues: CASSQEGTSGNTQYF. The CDR3 DNA sequence: TGCGCCAGCAGCCAAGAAGGTACTAGCGGGAATACGCAGTATTTT.

There are many counts of this clonotype. This sequence joins TRBV12-3 or TRBV12-4 and TRBJ2-7; 9 nucleotides agree with TRBD1. The CDR3 loop spans 14 amino acids. The junction had 2 bases not matched to a gene; V was cut back by 4 bases and J by 1 base. DNA for the CDR3: TGTGCCAGCAGTTCGACAGGGGGATCCTACGAGCAGTACTTC. This codes for CASSSTGGSYEQYF.

There are a few counts of this clonotype. This chain connects TRBV28 to TRBJ2-4; a weak D match, TRBD1 (6 bases). Germline CDR1 MDHEN, CDR2 SYDVKM. The CDR3 length is 12 residues. The V end was cut by 4 bases, the J end by 14 bases, with 15 bases between. The CDR3 region has the DNA TGTGCCAGCAGTTCAGGGACACTCAGGGAGTACTTC. It specifies CASSSGTLREYF.

This clonotype was seen only a few times. The CDR3 loop reads CSARDLGGLAKNIQYF. Here the CDR3 DNA reads TGCAGTGCTAGAGATTTAGGGGGCTTAGCCAAAAACATTCAGTACTTC. The rearrangement uses TRBV20-1 and TRBJ2-4; 7 bases are shared with TRBD1. From germline, CDR1 is DFQATT and CDR2 SNEGSKA (reference sequence). The ends lost 0 bases at V and 0 bases at J; junction bases unmatched: 5. This CDR3 spans 16 amino acids.

The table lists this clonotype with a few counts. The chain is built from TRBV7-2 and TRBJ2-7; TRBD1 matches 8 bases. This CDR3 has 15 amino acids. Trimming took 5 bases from V and 2 from J; bases not matched to a gene: 8. The V gene's germline CDR1 is SGHTA and CDR2 FQGNSA. CDR3 loop: CASSRTGTGAYEQYF. The CDR3 DNA reads as TGTGCCAGCAGCCGAACCGGGACAGGTGCCTACGAGCAGTACTTC.

In this sample, this clonotype turned up a few times. The rearrangement uses TRBV4-1 and TRBJ2-5, with 7 positions matching TRBD1. Germline values: CDR1 MGHRA, CDR2 YSYEKL. V shed 0 bases and J 5 bases; nucleotides not matched to a gene: 3. CDR3 length: 14 amino acids. DNA for the CDR3: TGCGCCAGCAGCCAAGATGCCAGGGGGGAGACCCAGTACTTC. It specifies CASSQDARGETQYF.

The chain is built from TRBV20-1 and TRBJ1-1, with 8 nucleotides matching TRBD1. Germline V gene sequence: CDR1 DFQATT, CDR2 SNEGSKA (reference sequence). Trimming removed 6 bases from V and 1 base from J; junction bases left unmatched: 7. The CDR3 totals 14 residues. The CDR3 DNA reads as TGCAGTGCCCCGCGACAGGGGCAGAACACTGAAGCTTTCTTT. Protein sequence: CSAPRQGQNTEAFF.

This clonotype came up a few times. The chain combines TRBV28 with TRBJ2-6; weak D call: TRBD2 (6 bases). This CDR3 has 18 residues. From germline, CDR1 is MDHEN and CDR2 SYDVKM. V was pared by 5 bases and J by 0 bases, with 17 bases between. CDR3 sequence reads: CASSIPLAVTSGANVLTF. The CDR3 nucleotides are TGTGCCAGCAGTATCCCTTTAGCGGTTACCTCTGGGGCCAACGTCCTGACTTTC.

To note about this clonotype: Germline and junction disagree at one end, which may indicate a read error. In nucleotides, the CDR3 is TGTGCCAGCAGAGAAGCGGGGGGGCAGTACAATGAGCAGTTCTTC. It encodes CASREAGGQYNEQFF. The V call is TRBV6-1, the J call TRBJ2-1; TRBD2 matches at 10 bases. CDR1 MNHNS and CDR2 SASEGT come from the germline V gene. This CDR3 is built from 15 residues.

This clonotype showed up just a few times. The V and J genes are TRBV7-2 and TRBJ1-3; weak D call: TRBD1 (5 bases). Germline lookup yields CDR1 SGHTA and CDR2 FQGNSA. The CDR3 extends over 16 amino acids. V was cut by 4 bases and J by 0 bases, with 13 bases left in between. The CDR3 protein is CASSWGPARSGNTIYF. CDR3 sequence (DNA): TGTGCCAGCAGCTGGGGCCCAGCCCGCTCTGGAAACACCATATATTTT.

In its sample, this clonotype was seen a few times. The rearrangement joins TRBV27 to TRBJ2-1; 11 nucleotides match TRBD2. The CDR3 loop spans 16 amino acids. J lost 4 bases, V lost 5 bases, and 7 bases had no gene match. In germline, CDR1 is MNHEY, CDR2 SMNVEV (reference sequence). The DNA for the CDR3 is TGTGCCAGCAGTCCTTTAGCGGGGGGGTTGTACAATGAGCAGTTCTTC. Protein product: CASSPLAGGLYNEQFF.

This chain joins TRBV15 and TRBJ1-1; 12 nucleotides agree with TRBD1. V shed 0 bases and J 4 bases; nucleotides not matched to a gene: 9. The CDR3 has 18 residues. Germline V gives CDR1 LNHNV, CDR2 YYDKDF (reference sequence). CDR3 in amino acids: CATSRDLGGQGAITEAFF. For the CDR3, the DNA is TGTGCCACCAGCAGAGATTTGGGGGGACAGGGGGCGATCACTGAAGCTTTCTTT.